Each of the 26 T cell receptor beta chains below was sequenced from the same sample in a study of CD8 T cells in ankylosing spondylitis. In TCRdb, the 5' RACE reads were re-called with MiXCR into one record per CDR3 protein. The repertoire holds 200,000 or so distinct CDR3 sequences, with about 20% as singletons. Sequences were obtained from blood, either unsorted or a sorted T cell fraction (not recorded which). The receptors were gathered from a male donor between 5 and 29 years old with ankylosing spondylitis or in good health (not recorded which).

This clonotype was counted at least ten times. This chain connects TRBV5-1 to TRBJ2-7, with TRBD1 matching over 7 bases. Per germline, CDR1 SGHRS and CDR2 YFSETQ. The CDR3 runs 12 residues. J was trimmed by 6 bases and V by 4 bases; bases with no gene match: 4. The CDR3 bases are TGCGCCAGCAGCCCGGGACAGATCGAGCAGTACTTC. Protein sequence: CASSPGQIEQYF. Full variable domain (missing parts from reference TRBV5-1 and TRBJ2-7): KAGVTQTPRYLIKTRGQQVTLSCSPISGHRSVSWYQQTPGQGLQFLFEYFSETQRNKGNFPGRFSGRQFSNSRSEMNVSTLELGDSALYLCASSPGQIEQYFGPGTRLTVT.

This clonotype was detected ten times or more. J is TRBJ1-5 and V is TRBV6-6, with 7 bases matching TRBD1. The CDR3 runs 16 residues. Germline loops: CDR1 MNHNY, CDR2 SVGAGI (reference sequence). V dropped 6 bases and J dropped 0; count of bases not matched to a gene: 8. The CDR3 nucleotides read TGTGCCAGCAGGTCCACAGGGGTCGATAGCAATCAGCCCCAGCATTTT. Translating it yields CASRSTGVDSNQPQHF.

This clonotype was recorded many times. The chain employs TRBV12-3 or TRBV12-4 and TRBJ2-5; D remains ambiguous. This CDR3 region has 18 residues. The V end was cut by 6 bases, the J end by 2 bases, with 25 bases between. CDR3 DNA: TGTGCCAGCAGGGGAAGCGTCCTAACCGTTCGGCCTCAAGAGACCCAGTACTTC. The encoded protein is CASRGSVLTVRPQETQYF.

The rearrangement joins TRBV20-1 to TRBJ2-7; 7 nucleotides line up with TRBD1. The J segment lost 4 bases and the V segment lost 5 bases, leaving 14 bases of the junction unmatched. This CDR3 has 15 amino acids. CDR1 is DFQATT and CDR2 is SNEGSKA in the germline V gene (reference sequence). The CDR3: CSAQNHREQGYEQYF. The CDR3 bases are TGCAGTGCTCAGAACCACAGGGAACAGGGGTACGAGCAGTACTTC.

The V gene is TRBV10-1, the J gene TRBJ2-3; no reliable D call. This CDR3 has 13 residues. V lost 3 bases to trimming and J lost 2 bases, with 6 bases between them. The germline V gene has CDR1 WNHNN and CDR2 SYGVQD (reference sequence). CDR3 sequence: CASSEQLTDTQYF. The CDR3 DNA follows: TGCGCCAGCAGTGAACAACTCACAGATACGCAGTATTTT.

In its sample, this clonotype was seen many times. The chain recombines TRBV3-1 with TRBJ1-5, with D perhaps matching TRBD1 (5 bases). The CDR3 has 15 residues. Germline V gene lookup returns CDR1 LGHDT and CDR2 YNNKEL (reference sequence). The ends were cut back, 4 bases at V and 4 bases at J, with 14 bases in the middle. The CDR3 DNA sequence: TGTGCCAGCAGCCGCTCGGGGCGGCTAAATCAGCCCCAGCATTTT. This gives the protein CASSRSGRLNQPQHF.

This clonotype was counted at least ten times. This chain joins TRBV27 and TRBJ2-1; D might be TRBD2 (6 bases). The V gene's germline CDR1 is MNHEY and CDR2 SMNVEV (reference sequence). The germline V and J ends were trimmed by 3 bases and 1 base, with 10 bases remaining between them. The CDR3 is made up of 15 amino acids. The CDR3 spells CASSLGDFSYNEQFF. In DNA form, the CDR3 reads TGTGCCAGCAGTTTGGGGGACTTTTCCTACAATGAGCAGTTCTTC.

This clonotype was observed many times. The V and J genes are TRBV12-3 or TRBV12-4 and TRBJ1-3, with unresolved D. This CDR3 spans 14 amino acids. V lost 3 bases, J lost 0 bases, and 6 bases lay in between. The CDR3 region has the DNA TGTGCCAGCAGTTTTATTGACTCTGGAAACACCATATATTTT. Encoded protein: CASSFIDSGNTIYF.

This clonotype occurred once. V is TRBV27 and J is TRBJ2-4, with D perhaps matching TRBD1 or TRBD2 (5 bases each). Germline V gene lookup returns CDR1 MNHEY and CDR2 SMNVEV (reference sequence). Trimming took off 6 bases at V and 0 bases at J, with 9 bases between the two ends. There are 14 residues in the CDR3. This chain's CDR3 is CASRGELAKNIQYF. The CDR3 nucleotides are TGTGCCAGCAGGGGGGAGCTAGCCAAAAACATTCAGTACTTC.

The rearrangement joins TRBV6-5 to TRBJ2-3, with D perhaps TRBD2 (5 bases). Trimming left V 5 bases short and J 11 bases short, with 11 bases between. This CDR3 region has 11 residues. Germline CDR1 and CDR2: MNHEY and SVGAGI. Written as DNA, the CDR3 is TGTGCCAGCAGTATAACCGGGGTGCAGTATTTT. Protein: CASSITGVQYF.

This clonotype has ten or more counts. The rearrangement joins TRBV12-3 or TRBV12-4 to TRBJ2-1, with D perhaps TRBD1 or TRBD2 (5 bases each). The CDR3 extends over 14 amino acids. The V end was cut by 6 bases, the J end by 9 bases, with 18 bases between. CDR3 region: CASSPDRGITEQFF. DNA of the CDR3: TGTGCCAGCAGCCCCGACAGAGGGATCACTGAGCAGTTCTTC.

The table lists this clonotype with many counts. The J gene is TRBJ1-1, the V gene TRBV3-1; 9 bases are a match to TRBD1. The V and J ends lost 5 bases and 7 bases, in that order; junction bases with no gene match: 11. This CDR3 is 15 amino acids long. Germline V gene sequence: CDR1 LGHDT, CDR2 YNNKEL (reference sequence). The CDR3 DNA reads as TGTGCCAGCAGCGGCCGGGACAGGGAGGAAGATGAAGCTTTCTTT. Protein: CASSGRDREEDEAFF.

CDR3 DNA sequence: TGCGCCAGCAGCCAAGTTGGGGGGACAGGGGATCAGCCCCAGCATTTT. Protein product: CASSQVGGTGDQPQHF. The J gene is TRBJ1-5, the V gene TRBV4-1; the match to TRBD1 covers 10 bases. V lost 1 base and J lost 5; bases outside the gene matches: 5. CDR1 and CDR2 from the germline V gene are MGHRA and YSYEKL. The CDR3 length is 16 residues.

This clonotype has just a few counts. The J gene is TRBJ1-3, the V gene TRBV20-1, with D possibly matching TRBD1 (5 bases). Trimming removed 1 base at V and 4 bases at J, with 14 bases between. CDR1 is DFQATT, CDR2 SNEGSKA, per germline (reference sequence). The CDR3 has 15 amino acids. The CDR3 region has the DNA TGCAGTGCTAGAGTCGAAGGGGACTCCGGAAACACCATATATTTT. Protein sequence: CSARVEGDSGNTIYF.

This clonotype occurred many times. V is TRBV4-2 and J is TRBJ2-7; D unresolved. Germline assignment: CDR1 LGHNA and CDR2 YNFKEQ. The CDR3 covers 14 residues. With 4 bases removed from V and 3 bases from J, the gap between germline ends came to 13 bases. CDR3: CASSPKGPGYEQYF. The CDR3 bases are TGTGCCAGCAGCCCGAAAGGACCGGGCTACGAGCAGTACTTC.

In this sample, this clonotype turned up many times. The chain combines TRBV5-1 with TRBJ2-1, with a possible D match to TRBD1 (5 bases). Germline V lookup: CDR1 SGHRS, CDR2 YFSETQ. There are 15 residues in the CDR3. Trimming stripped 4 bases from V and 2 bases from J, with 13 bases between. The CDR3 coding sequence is TGCGCCAGCAGCGCCCTAGTGGGGCCCTACAATGAGCAGTTCTTC. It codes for CASSALVGPYNEQFF. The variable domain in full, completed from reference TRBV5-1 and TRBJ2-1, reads KAGVTQTPRYLIKTRGQQVTLSCSPISGHRSVSWYQQTPGQGLQFLFEYFSETQRNKGNFPGRFSGRQFSNSRSEMNVSTLELGDSALYLCASSALVGPYNEQFFGPGTRLTVL.

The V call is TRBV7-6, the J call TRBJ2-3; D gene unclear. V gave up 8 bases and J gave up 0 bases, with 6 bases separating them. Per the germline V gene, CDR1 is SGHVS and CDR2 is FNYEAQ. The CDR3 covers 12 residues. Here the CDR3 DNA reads TGTGCCAGCGGATACAGCACAGATACGCAGTATTTT. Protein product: CASGYSTDTQYF.

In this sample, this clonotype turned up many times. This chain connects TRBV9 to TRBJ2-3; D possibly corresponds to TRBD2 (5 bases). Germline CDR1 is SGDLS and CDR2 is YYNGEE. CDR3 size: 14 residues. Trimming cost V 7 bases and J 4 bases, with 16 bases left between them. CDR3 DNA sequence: TGTGCCAGCGGGAGCGACCCCCGCGCAGATACGCAGTATTTT. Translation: CASGSDPRADTQYF.

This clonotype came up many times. The CDR3 coding sequence is TGTGCCAGCAGACCGACAGGGCCGAACACCGGGGAGCTGTTTTTT. This codes for CASRPTGPNTGELFF. The chain links TRBV6-2 or TRBV6-3 to TRBJ2-2; 7 bases line up with TRBD1. V gave up 6 bases and J gave up 0 bases; unmatched junction bases: 4. The CDR3 consists of 15 residues. Germline assignment: CDR1 MNHEY and CDR2 SVGEGT.

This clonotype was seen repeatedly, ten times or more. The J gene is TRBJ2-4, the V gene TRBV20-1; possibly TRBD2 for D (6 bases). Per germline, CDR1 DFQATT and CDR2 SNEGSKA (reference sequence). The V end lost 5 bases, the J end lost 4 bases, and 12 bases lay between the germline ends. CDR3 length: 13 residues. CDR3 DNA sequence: TGCAGTGCTGTCATTGGGGGGAAAAACATTCAGTACTTC. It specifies CSAVIGGKNIQYF.

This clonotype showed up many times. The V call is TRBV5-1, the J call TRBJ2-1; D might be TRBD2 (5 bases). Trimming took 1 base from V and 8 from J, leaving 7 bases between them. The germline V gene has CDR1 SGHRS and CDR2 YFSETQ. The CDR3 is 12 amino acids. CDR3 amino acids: CASSLWRDEQFF. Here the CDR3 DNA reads TGCGCCAGCAGCTTGTGGCGGGATGAGCAGTTCTTC. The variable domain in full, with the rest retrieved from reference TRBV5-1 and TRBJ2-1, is KAGVTQTPRYLIKTRGQQVTLSCSPISGHRSVSWYQQTPGQGLQFLFEYFSETQRNKGNFPGRFSGRQFSNSRSEMNVSTLELGDSALYLCASSLWRDEQFFGPGTRLTVL.

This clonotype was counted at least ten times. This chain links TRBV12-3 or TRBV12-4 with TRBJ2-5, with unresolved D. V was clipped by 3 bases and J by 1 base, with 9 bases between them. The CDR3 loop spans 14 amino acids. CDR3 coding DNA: TGTGCCAGCAGTTTGTCTGCCTCCCAAGAGACCCAGTACTTC. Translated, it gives CASSLSASQETQYF.

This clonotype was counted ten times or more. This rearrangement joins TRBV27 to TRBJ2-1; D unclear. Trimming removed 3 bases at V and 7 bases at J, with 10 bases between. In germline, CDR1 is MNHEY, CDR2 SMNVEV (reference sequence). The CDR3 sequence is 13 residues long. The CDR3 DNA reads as TGTGCCAGCAGTTTCGTAGGTTTGAATGAGCAGTTCTTC. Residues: CASSFVGLNEQFF.

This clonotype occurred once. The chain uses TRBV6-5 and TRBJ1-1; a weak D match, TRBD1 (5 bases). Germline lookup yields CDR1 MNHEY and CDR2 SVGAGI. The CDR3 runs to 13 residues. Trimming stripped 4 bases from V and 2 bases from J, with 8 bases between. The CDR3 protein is CASSFQGNTEAFF. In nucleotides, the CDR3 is TGTGCCAGCAGTTTTCAGGGAAACACTGAAGCTTTCTTT.

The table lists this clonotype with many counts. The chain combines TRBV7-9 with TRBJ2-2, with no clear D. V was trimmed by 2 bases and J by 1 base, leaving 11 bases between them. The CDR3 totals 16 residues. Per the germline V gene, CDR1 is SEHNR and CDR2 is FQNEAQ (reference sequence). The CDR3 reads CASSLRSVGNTGELFF. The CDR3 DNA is TGTGCCAGCAGCTTACGCTCAGTCGGGAACACCGGGGAGCTGTTTTTT.

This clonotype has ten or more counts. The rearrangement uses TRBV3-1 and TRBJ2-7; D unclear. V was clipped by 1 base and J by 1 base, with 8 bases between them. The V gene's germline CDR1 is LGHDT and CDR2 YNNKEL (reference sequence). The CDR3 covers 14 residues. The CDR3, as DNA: TGTGCCAGCAGCCAAGCTGCCGGTTCCTACGAGCAGTACTTC. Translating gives CASSQAAGSYEQYF.